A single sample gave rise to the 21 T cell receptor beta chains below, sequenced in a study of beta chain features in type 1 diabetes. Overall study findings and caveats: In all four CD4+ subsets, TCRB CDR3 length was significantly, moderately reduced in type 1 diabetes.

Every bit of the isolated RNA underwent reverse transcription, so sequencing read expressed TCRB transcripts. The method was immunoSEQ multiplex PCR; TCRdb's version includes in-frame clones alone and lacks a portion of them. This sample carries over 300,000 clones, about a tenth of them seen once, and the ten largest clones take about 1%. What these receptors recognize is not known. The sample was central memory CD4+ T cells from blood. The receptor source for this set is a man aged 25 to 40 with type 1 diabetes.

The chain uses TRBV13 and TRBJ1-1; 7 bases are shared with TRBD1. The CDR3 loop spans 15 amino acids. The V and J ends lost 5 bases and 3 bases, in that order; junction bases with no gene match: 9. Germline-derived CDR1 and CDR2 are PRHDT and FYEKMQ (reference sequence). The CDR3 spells CASSARTGRDTEAFF. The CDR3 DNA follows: TGTGCCAGCAGCGCCCGGACAGGACGGGACACTGAAGCTTTCTTT.

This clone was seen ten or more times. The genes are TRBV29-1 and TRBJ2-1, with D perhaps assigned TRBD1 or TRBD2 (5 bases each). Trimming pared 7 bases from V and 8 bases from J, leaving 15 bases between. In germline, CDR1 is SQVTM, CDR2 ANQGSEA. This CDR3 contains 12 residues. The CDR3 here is CSAALGEHEQFF. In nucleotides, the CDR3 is TGCAGCGCCGCTCTAGGGGAGCATGAGCAGTTCTTC.

The CDR3 region has the DNA TGCGCCATCAGAGATTGGGGGCACGAGCAGTACTTC. Translated, it gives CAIRDWGHEQYF. The chain employs TRBV10-1 and TRBJ2-7, with D possibly TRBD1 on 6 matching bases. The length of the CDR3 is 12 residues. The V gene's germline CDR1 is WNHNN and CDR2 SYGVQD (reference sequence). V gave up 10 bases and J gave up 5 bases, with 15 bases separating them.

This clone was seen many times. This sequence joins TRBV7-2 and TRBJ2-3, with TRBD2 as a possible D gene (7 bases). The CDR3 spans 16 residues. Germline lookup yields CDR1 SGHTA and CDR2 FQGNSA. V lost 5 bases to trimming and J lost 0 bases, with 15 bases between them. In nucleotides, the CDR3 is TGTGCCAGCAGCCAAAGGGGGGGGGCCAGCACAGATACGCAGTATTTT. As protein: CASSQRGGASTDTQYF.

CDR3 nucleotides: TGTGCCAGCAGCATTTCAGGACAGCTAAACACTGAAGCTTTCTTT. Translation gives CASSISGQLNTEAFF. The J gene is TRBJ1-1, the V gene TRBV7-2; tentative D call: TRBD1 (6 bases). In germline, CDR1 is SGHTA, CDR2 FQGNSA. The V gene lost 5 bases and the J gene lost 2 bases, with 15 bases spanning the gap. The CDR3 has 15 residues.

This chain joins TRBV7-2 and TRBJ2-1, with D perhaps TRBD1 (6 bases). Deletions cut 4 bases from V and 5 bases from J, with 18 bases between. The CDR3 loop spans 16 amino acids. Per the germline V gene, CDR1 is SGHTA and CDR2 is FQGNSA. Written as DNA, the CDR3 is TGTGCCAGCAGCTCACCCCGGGACAAGGGCCACAATGAGCAGTTCTTC. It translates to CASSSPRDKGHNEQFF.

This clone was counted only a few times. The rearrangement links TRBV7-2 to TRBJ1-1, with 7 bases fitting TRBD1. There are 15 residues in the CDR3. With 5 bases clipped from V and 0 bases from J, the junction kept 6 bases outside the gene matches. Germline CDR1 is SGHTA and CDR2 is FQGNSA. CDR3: CASSSDRAMNTEAFF. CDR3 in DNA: TGTGCCAGCAGCAGTGACAGGGCCATGAACACTGAAGCTTTCTTT.

The CDR3 sequence: CASRTGGGETQYF. In DNA form, the CDR3 reads TGCGCCAGCAGGACAGGGGGCGGGGAGACCCAGTACTTC. The chain links TRBV10-2 to TRBJ2-5; the match to TRBD1 covers 10 bases. Losses at the gene ends were 6 bases for V and 5 bases for J; bases not matched to a gene: 3. The germline gives CDR1 WSHSY, CDR2 SAAADI. The CDR3 has 13 residues.

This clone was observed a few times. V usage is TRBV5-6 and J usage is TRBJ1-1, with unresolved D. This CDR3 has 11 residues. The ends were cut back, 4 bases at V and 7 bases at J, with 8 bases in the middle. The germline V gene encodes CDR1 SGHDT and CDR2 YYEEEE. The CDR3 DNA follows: TGTGCCAGCAGCATCTACGGTGAAGCTTTCTTT. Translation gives CASSIYGEAFF.

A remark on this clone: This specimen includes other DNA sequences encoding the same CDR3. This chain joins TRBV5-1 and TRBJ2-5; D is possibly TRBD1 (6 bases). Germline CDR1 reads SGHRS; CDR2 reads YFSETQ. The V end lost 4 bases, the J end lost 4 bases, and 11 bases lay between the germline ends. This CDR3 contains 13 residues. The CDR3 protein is CASSQDSGETQYF. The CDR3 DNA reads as TGCGCCAGCAGCCAGGACAGCGGAGAGACCCAGTACTTC. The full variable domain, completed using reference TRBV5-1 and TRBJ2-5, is KAGVTQTPRYLIKTRGQQVTLSCSPISGHRSVSWYQQTPGQGLQFLFEYFSETQRNKGNFPGRFSGRQFSNSRSEMNVSTLELGDSALYLCASSQDSGETQYFGPGTRLLVL.

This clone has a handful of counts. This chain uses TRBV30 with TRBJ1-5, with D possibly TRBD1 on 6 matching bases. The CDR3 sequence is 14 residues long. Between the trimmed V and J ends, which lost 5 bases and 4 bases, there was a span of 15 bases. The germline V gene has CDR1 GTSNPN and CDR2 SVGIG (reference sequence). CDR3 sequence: CAWGGGDNNQPQHF. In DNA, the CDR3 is TGTGCCTGGGGTGGCGGGGACAATAATCAGCCCCAGCATTTT.

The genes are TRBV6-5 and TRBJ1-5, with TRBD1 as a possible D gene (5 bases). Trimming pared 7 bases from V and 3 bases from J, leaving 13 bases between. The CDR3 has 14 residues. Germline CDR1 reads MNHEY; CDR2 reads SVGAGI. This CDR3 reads CASTADSHNQPQHF. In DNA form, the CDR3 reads TGTGCCAGCACCGCCGACAGCCACAATCAGCCCCAGCATTTT.

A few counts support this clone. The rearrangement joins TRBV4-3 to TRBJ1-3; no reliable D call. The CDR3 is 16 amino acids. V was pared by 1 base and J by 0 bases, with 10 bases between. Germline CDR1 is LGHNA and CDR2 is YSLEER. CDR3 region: CASSQAHSYSGNTIYF. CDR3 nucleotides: TGCGCCAGCAGCCAAGCCCACAGCTACTCTGGAAACACCATATATTTT.

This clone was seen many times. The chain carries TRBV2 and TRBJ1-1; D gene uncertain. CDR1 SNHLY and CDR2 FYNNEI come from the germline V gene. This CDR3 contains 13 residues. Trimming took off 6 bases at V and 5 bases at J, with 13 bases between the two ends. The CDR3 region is CASSPTRKTEAFF. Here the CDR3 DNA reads TGTGCCAGCAGCCCTACCCGGAAAACTGAAGCTTTCTTT. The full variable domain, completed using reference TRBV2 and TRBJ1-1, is EPEVTQTPSHQVTQMGQEVILRCVPISNHLYFYWYRQILGQKVEFLVSFYNNEISEKSEIFDDQFSVERPDGSNFTLKIRSTKLEDSAMYFCASSPTRKTEAFFGQGTRLTVV.

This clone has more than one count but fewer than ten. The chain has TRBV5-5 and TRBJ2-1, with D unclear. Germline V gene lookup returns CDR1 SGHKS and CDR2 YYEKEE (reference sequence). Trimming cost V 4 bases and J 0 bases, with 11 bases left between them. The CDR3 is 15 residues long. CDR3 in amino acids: CASSPGMSSYNEQFF. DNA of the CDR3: TGTGCCAGCAGCCCAGGCATGAGCTCCTACAATGAGCAGTTCTTC.

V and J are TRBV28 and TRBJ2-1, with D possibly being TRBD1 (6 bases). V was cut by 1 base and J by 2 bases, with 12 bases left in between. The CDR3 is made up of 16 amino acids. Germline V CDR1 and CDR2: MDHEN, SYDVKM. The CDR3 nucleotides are TGTGCCAGCAGTTTATACAGGGAGTACACCTACAATGAGCAGTTCTTC. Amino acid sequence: CASSLYREYTYNEQFF.

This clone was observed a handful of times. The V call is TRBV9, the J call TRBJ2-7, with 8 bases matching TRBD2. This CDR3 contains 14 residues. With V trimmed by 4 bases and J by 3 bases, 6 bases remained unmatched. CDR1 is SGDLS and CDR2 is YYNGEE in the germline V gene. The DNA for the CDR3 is TGTGCCAGCAGCTTCTCGGGACTAGACTACGAGCAGTACTTC. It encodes CASSFSGLDYEQYF.

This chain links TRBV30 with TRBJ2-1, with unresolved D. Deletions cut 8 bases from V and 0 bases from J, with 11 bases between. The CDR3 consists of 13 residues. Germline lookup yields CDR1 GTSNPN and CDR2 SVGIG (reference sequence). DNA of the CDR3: TGTGCCGCAAAGGAAAGCTCCTACAATGAGCAGTTCTTC. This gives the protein CAAKESSYNEQFF.

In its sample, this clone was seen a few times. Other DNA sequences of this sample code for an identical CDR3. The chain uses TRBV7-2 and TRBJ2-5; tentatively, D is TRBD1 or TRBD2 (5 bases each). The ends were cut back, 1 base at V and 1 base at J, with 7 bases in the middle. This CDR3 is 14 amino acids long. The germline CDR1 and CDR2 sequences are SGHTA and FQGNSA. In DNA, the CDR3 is TGTGCCAGCAGCTTAGGTGGGACCCAAGAGACCCAGTACTTC. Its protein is CASSLGGTQETQYF.

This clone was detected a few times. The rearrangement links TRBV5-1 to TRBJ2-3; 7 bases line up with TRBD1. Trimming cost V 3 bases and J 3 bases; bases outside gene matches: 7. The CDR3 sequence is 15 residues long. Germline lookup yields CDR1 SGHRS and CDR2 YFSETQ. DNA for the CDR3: TGCGCCAGCAGCTCCGGGACAGTTCGAACAGATACGCAGTATTTT. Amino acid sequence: CASSSGTVRTDTQYF.

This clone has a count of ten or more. The CDR3 nucleotides are TGCAGCGTCACCGTCGGCGGGGGAGGCAATGAGCAGTTCTTC. This sequence encodes CSVTVGGGGNEQFF. V usage is TRBV29-1 and J usage is TRBJ2-1, with 7 bases identical to TRBD2. This CDR3 has 14 amino acids. V gave up 6 bases and J gave up 6 bases; unmatched junction bases: 11. Germline V CDR1 and CDR2: SQVTM, ANQGSEA.